This TCR beta chain was recorded in a study of blood T cell repertoires in COVID-19. Clones were read by immunoSEQ multiplex PCR, and TCRdb kept only the in-frame ones, dropping some. In the table there are approximately 50,000 clones, roughly 84% of which are singletons. V was trimmed by 4 bases and J by 8 bases, leaving 20 bases between them. The germline gives CDR1 SGHDN, CDR2 FVKESK. CDR3 length equals 15 residues. The chain employs TRBV14 and TRBJ1-2; D might be TRBD1 (6 bases). Sequenced: peripheral blood. The TCR comes from a man aged 45-65 years with active COVID-19. The CDR3 here is CASSLQMVDSDGYTF. The CDR3 nucleotides read TGTGCCAGCAGCCTACAGATGGTGGACAGTGACGGCTACACCTTC.